This T cell receptor (beta chain) came from a study of T-cell reconstitution after alpha-beta-depleted transplantation in children. V was cut by 4 bases and J by 0 bases, with 8 bases left in between. The CDR3 is made up of 14 amino acids. Looked up from germline, CDR1 is SGHKS and CDR2 is YYEKEE (reference sequence). Unique molecular identifiers tagged the TCRbeta library. Using its own MiXCR run on the PCR reads, TCRdb lists one record per CDR3 protein. The profile shows about 540,000 distinct CDR3 sequences, around 16% of them singletons. Sequencing used PBMCs from the stem cell graft donor, obtained from the stem cell graft. The V call is TRBV5-5, the J call TRBJ1-5; D unclear. This TCR came from a human donor who donated a stem cell graft to a child with acute lymphoblastic leukemia. CDR3 sequence reads: CASSSDVSNQPQHF. The CDR3 DNA sequence: TGTGCCAGCAGCAGTGACGTTAGCAATCAGCCCCAGCATTTT.